The sequence of this TCR beta chain was determined in a study of blood T cell repertoires in COVID-19. Study at large: There were acute and convalescent COVID-19 samples, and they came from the United States, Italy and Spain. T cells, B-cell-depleted T cells, or PBMCs supplied cDNA or gDNA.

Germline-derived CDR1 and CDR2 are SGHAT and FQNNGV. The CDR3 length is 13 residues. The V segment lost 0 bases and the J segment 6 bases; nucleotides outside the gene matches: 1. This clone was seen more than once but under ten times. Per the authors' pipeline: From reference gene primer amplification, estimates of nucleated cell counts were derived. The method was immunoSEQ multiplex PCR; TCRdb's version includes in-frame clones alone and lacks a portion of them. V, J and clone size derive from that table, while D and trimming were established from the DNA sequence. The sample includes around 250,000 clones, more than 75% seen only once; the top ten take approximately 13%.

The J gene is TRBJ1-1, the V gene TRBV11-2, with 7 bases identical to TRBD1. The sequenced material came from peripheral blood. The source of this sequence is a man aged 80 or over with acute or convalescent COVID-19. The CDR3 DNA reads TGTGCCAGCAGCTTAGAAAGGGGGCCTGAAGCTTTCTTT. Protein: CASSLERGPEAFF.